The 30 T cell receptor beta chains below were found in one sample sequenced in a study of CD8+CD57+ T cells in acquired aplastic anemia. Patients picked for sequencing had shown CD8+CD57+ cell expansion detected by flow cytometry. TCR beta VDJ and CDR3 profiling used genomic DNA as template. TCRdb re-analysed the reads in MiXCR, keeping a single row per CDR3 protein. Of roughly 250,000 distinct CDR3 sequences detected, around 82% appear once; the ten largest clones hold 40% to 55%. The source material was sorted CD4+, CD8+, or CD8+CD57+ T cells (not recorded which) from PBMCs. These receptors were collected from a human donor with aplastic anemia.

The chain employs TRBV7-2 and TRBJ2-1; D is possibly TRBD2 (7 bases). Germline CDR1 is SGHTA and CDR2 is FQGNSA. CDR3 length: 16 residues. Trimming took 5 bases from V and 12 from J, leaving 26 bases between them. The CDR3 is CASSSQRGGGSYAQFF. The CDR3 bases are TGTGCCAGCAGCAGCCAAAGGGGGGGGGGGAGCTATGCGCAGTTCTTC.

On this clonotype itself: An end of the junction does not agree with germline; a read error may underlie this. J is TRBJ2-3 and V is TRBV7-9; TRBD2 is a possible D gene (6 bases). The CDR3 extends over 14 amino acids. Germline CDR1 reads SEHNR; CDR2 reads FQNEAQ (reference sequence). In DNA, the CDR3 is TGTGCCAGCAGCTTAGCGGGTAGCTGCGGGACGCACGTCTTT. It specifies CASSLAGSCGTHVF. The entire variable domain, with the rest obtained from reference TRBV7-9 and TRBJ2-3, is as follows: DTGVSQNPRHKITKRGQNVTFRCDPISEHNRLYWYRQTLGQGPEFLTYFQNEAQLEKSRLLSDRFSAERPKGSFSTLEIQRTEQGDSAMYLCASSLAGSCGTHVFGPGTRLTVL.

Comment on this clonotype: At one end the junction does not follow the germline gene, possibly because of a read error. This chain connects TRBV9 to TRBJ2-5; D perhaps matches TRBD2 (5 bases). The CDR3 contains 14 residues. The germline V gene encodes CDR1 SGDLS and CDR2 YYNGEE. The CDR3 loop is CATSGASEQETQYF. The CDR3 DNA reads as TGTGCCACCAGCGGCGCGAGCGAGCAAGAGACCCAGTACTTC. Full variable domain (rest looked up from reference TRBV9 and TRBJ2-5): DSGVTQTPKHLITATGQRVTLRCSPRSGDLSVYWYQQSLDQGLQFLIQYYNGEERAKGNILERFSAQQFPDLHSELNLSSLELGDSALYFCATSGASEQETQYFGPGTRLLVL.

With regard to this clonotype: The junction differs from germline at one of its ends, possibly a read error. CDR3 in amino acids: CASSFQRSADSDDF. Written as DNA, the CDR3 is TGTGCCAGCAGCTTTCAGAGAAGCGCGGATAGCGATGATTTT. The chain has TRBV7-9 and TRBJ2-3; the D gene is possibly TRBD2 (5 bases). Looked up from germline, CDR1 is SEHNR and CDR2 is FQNEAQ (reference sequence). This CDR3 has 14 amino acids.

Concerning this clonotype: The germline gene is not matched at one end of the junction; a read error may be the cause. The chain couples TRBV7-9 to TRBJ1-2, with D possibly matching TRBD1 (6 bases). The CDR3 runs to 15 residues. CDR1 is SEHNR and CDR2 is FQNEAQ in the germline V gene (reference sequence). The CDR3 DNA sequence: TGCGCCAGCAGCCTTACAGGGACTCAGCCCCAGCATTTTACCTTC. The encoded protein is CASSLTGTQPQHFTF.

The CDR3 protein is CASSFHPSGGSDSYEQYV. The CDR3 DNA is TGTGCCAGCAGCTTTCATCCAAGCGGGGGGAGCGATTCCTACGAGCAGTACGTC. The chain carries TRBV7-9 and TRBJ2-7, with 9 positions matching TRBD2. Germline values: CDR1 SEHNR, CDR2 FQNEAQ (reference sequence). J was trimmed by 1 base and V by 3 bases; bases with no gene match: 13. The CDR3 has 18 amino acids.

V and J are TRBV9 and TRBJ1-1, with a tentative D call TRBD1 (5 bases). Trimming left V 3 bases short and J 12 bases short, with 24 bases between. The CDR3 consists of 15 residues. Germline V gives CDR1 SGDLS, CDR2 YYNGEE. The DNA of the CDR3 is TGTGCCAGCAGCGCCGACAGCGCCGCCTATAATTCACCTTTCTTT. This translates into CASSADSAAYNSPFF.

A word on this clonotype: The junction and the germline gene differ at one end; a read error may be behind it. The chain links TRBV15 to TRBJ2-3, with 7 bases identical to TRBD1. The CDR3 covers 14 residues. Per germline, CDR1 LNHNV and CDR2 YYDKDF (reference sequence). CDR3: CASIRGGGTDTQYF. CDR3 bases: TGTGCCAGCATCAGAGGCGGTGGGACAGATACCCAGTATTTC.

The chain combines TRBV7-9 with TRBJ2-7, with D unclear. Germline V CDR1 and CDR2: SEHNR, FQNEAQ (reference sequence). The CDR3 totals 18 residues. Trimming took off 3 bases at V and 1 base at J, with 22 bases between the two ends. This chain's CDR3 is CASSFQPDAKSLSYEQYV. The CDR3 DNA follows: TGTGCCAGCAGCTTTCAGCCAGATGCGAAATCCCTTTCCTACGAGCAGTACGTC.

The genes are TRBV7-8 and TRBJ1-6, with D uncertain. The CDR3 consists of 16 residues. V was clipped by 5 bases and J by 16 bases, with 27 bases between them. Germline CDR1 SGHVS, CDR2 FQNEAQ. CDR3 in amino acids: CASSPTPSSITGELHF. The CDR3 nucleotides are TGTGCCAGCAGCCCGACCCCTAGCAGTATAACCGGGGAGCTCCACTTT.

Comment on this clonotype: Sequence at one end of the junction differs from germline and may be a read error. The chain has TRBV5-1 and TRBJ2-3, with a tentative D call TRBD2 (6 bases). Germline V gives CDR1 SGHRS, CDR2 YFSETQ. There are 11 residues in the CDR3. CDR3 bases: TGTGCCAGCAGCTTCAGGACTAATCTATATTTT. Translating it yields CASSFRTNLYF.

The chain has TRBV7-3 and TRBJ2-7; 7 nucleotides agree with TRBD1. The CDR3 contains 18 residues. CDR1 SGHTA and CDR2 FQGTGA come from the germline V gene. With 8 bases clipped from V and 1 base from J, the junction kept 20 bases outside the gene matches. The CDR3 coding sequence is TGTGCCAGCTCCTTTCAGGCCAACGGGACAGCCCTTTCCTACGAGCAGTACGTC. This encodes CASSFQANGTALSYEQYV.

This clonotype was counted only a few times. The chain is built from TRBV7-9 and TRBJ1-2; TRBD1 is a possible D gene (6 bases). V was trimmed by 3 bases and J by 5 bases, leaving 19 bases between them. Germline V gives CDR1 SEHNR, CDR2 FQNEAQ (reference sequence). This CDR3 is 16 amino acids long. The CDR3 DNA sequence: TGTGCCAGCAGCTTTGAAAGGGGCGGGGGCGTATATGGCTACACCTTC. Translation: CASSFERGGGVYGYTF. Looking up the rest from reference TRBV7-9 and TRBJ1-2 gives the full variable domain: DTGVSQNPRHKITKRGQNVTFRCDPISEHNRLYWYRQTLGQGPEFLTYFQNEAQLEKSRLLSDRFSAERPKGSFSTLEIQRTEQGDSAMYLCASSFERGGGVYGYTFGSGTRLTVV.

V is TRBV4-3 and J is TRBJ2-1; TRBD2 agrees at 8 bases. CDR3 length: 13 amino acids. Germline CDR1 is LGHNA and CDR2 is YSLEER. V was pared by 4 bases and J by 7 bases, with 3 bases of the junction left unmatched. DNA of the CDR3: TGCGCCAGCAGCCCGGGACTAGAGAATGAGCAGTTCTTC. Protein: CASSPGLENEQFF.

This chain connects TRBV7-9 to TRBJ1-6; tentatively, D is TRBD1 (5 bases). Trimming removed 5 bases at V and 11 bases at J, with 22 bases between. There are 16 residues in the CDR3. Germline lookup yields CDR1 SEHNR and CDR2 FQNEAQ (reference sequence). The CDR3 loop reads CASSVVGGLAQAPLHF. The CDR3 nucleotides are TGTGCCAGCAGCGTAGTCGGGGGATTGGCTCAGGCACCCCTCCACTTT. Full variable domain (remainder filled in from reference TRBV7-9 and TRBJ1-6): DTGVSQNPRHKITKRGQNVTFRCDPISEHNRLYWYRQTLGQGPEFLTYFQNEAQLEKSRLLSDRFSAERPKGSFSTLEIQRTEQGDSAMYLCASSVVGGLAQAPLHFGNGTRLTVT.

About this clonotype itself: Its ends do not fully match the called genes, so a read error is possible. The chain employs TRBV6-5 and TRBJ2-5, with unresolved D. Looked up from germline, CDR1 is MNHEY and CDR2 is SVGAGI. This CDR3 spans 14 amino acids. The DNA for the CDR3 is TGTGCCACCAGTACCACCAGAAGCTCCGACGCGCAGTACTTC. It translates to CATSTTRSSDAQYF.

This clonotype was detected ten times or more. The DNA is omitted, as the CDR3 cannot be located on it reliably, and the CDR3 follows TCRdb's listing. The rearrangement uses TRBV7-8 and TRBJ2-5. CDR1 SGHVS and CDR2 FQNEAQ come from the germline V gene. The CDR3 is made up of 15 amino acids, end residues included. CDR3 residues: CASSVGSDTQYFGYF.

The CDR3 DNA follows: TGTGCCAGCAGCCCGCATCTAGAAGGGGAAGACCTGTTTTTT. Encoded protein: CASSPHLEGEDLFF. The chain combines TRBV7-2 with TRBJ1-4; tentative D call: TRBD1 (5 bases). The CDR3 runs 14 residues. V was cut by 5 bases and J by 14 bases, with 21 bases left in between. Germline CDR1 SGHTA, CDR2 FQGNSA.

In the case of this clonotype: The junction differs from germline at one of its ends, possibly a read error. The rearrangement joins TRBV19 to TRBJ2-1, with D maybe TRBD1 (6 bases). The germline V gene has CDR1 LNHDA and CDR2 SQIVND (reference sequence). This CDR3 comprises 15 residues. The CDR3 loop is CASSIGTGTSNEQFF. CDR3 coding DNA: TGTGCCAGTAGCATAGGGACCGGGACAAGCAATGAGCAGTTCTTC.

The chain combines TRBV12-3 or TRBV12-4 with TRBJ1-2; TRBD1 is a possible D gene (6 bases). The CDR3 runs to 15 residues. V lost 2 bases and J 8 bases, leaving 18 bases between the germline ends. Written as DNA, the CDR3 is TGTGCCAGCAGTTTACCAGGGGCCTGGGCGGGGGGCTACACCTTC. Translation gives CASSLPGAWAGGYTF.

Concerning this clonotype: Likely a read error: the CDR3 ends without its conserved phenylalanine or tryptophan. The limits of the CDR3 on the DNA are not certain, so only TCRdb's listed CDR3 is given. This sequence joins TRBV2 and TRBJ1-2. The length of the CDR3 is 16 amino acids, counting both ends. The germline gives CDR1 SNHLY, CDR2 FYNNEI. CDR3 sequence reads: CASSVGSDTQYFGQAT.

The gene calls are TRBV7-2 and TRBJ2-7; D gene ambiguous. The CDR3 runs to 15 residues. V lost 5 bases, J lost 1 base, and 15 bases lay in between. Germline CDR1 and CDR2: SGHTA and FQGNSA. CDR3 loop: CASSPDKETSYEQYV. The CDR3 DNA follows: TGTGCCAGCAGCCCCGACAAGGAAACTTCCTACGAGCAGTACGTC.

The chain joins TRBV11-2 to TRBJ2-6, with no clear D. This CDR3 comprises 16 residues. The V end lost 0 bases, the J end lost 0 bases, and 6 bases lay between the germline ends. In germline, CDR1 is SGHAT, CDR2 FQNNGV. The CDR3 reads CASSLDPDSGANVLTF. For the CDR3, the DNA is TGTGCCAGCAGCTTAGACCCGGACTCTGGGGCCAACGTCCTGACTTTC.

This chain links TRBV11-2 with TRBJ2-3; 8 bases match TRBD2. Germline CDR1 and CDR2: SGHAT and FQNNGV. Trimming removed 5 bases from V and 11 bases from J; junction bases left unmatched: 15. The CDR3 has 15 amino acids. CDR3 amino acids: CASSDGTSSMDEQYF. DNA for the CDR3: TGTGCCAGCAGCGACGGGACTAGTTCCATGGATGAGCAGTATTTT.

In regard to this clonotype: It is likely a read error, because the conserved phenylalanine at the end of the CDR3 is missing. The DNA is omitted, as the CDR3 cannot be located on it reliably, and the CDR3 follows TCRdb's listing. The chain links TRBV7-9 to TRBJ2-5; the D call TRBD1 from the table was never checked on the DNA. The length of the CDR3 is 12 amino acids, counting both ends. Per the germline V gene, CDR1 is SEHNR and CDR2 is FQNEAQ (reference sequence). The chain's CDR3 is CARQCHRGGRCV.

The gene calls are TRBV7-6 and TRBJ2-3, with TRBD1 identical over 10 bases. The CDR3 has 15 amino acids. V shed 4 bases, J shed 15 bases, and the junction held 16 bases outside the gene matches. Germline V CDR1 and CDR2: SGHVS, FNYEAQ. CDR3 DNA: TGTGCCAGCAGCTCAGACAGGGGGCGGTCACCCCTCCACTATTTT. Translating it yields CASSSDRGRSPLHYF. Supplemented by reference TRBV7-6 and TRBJ2-3, the full variable domain reads GAGVSQSPRYKVTKRGQDVALRCDPISGHVSLYWYRQALGQGPEFLTYFNYEAQQDKSGLPNDRFSAERPEGSISTLTIQRTEQRDSAMYRCASSSDRGRSPLHYFGPGTRLTVL.

About this clonotype itself: This may be a read error, as it is one base from a much larger clone. The chain employs TRBV7-9 and TRBJ2-5; 9 bases are a match to TRBD2. This CDR3 region has 14 residues. Looked up from germline, CDR1 is SEHNR and CDR2 is FQNEAQ (reference sequence). This CDR3 is CASSSQRSGGSDEF. For the CDR3, the DNA is TGTGCCAGCAGCAGTCAAAGAAGCGGGGGGAGCGATGAGTTC.

V is TRBV9 and J is TRBJ1-6, with 7 bases fitting TRBD1. V lost 4 bases to trimming and J lost 11 bases; unmatched junction nucleotides: 9. Per the germline V gene, CDR1 is SGDLS and CDR2 is YYNGEE. CDR3 size: 14 residues. CDR3 region: CASSPTGEFAPLHF. The CDR3 DNA sequence: TGTGCCAGCAGCCCTACAGGGGAATTTGCACCCCTCCACTTT.

V is TRBV7-9 and J is TRBJ1-6; a weak D match, TRBD1 (6 bases). Trimming pared 5 bases from V and 9 bases from J, leaving 14 bases between. Germline CDR1 and CDR2: SEHNR and FQNEAQ (reference sequence). The CDR3 runs to 14 residues. CDR3 sequence (DNA): TGTGCCAGCAGCCTCCAGGGGCCCCCTTCACCCCTCCACTTT. Translating gives CASSLQGPPSPLHF.

As to this clonotype: One end of the junction fails to match germline, which may point to a read error. The V gene is TRBV7-3, the J gene TRBJ2-7; D may be TRBD1 or TRBD2 (5 bases each). The CDR3 contains 14 residues. Germline V gene lookup returns CDR1 SGHTA and CDR2 FQGTGA. The CDR3 spells CASSLTGTPDTQYF. The CDR3 DNA is TGTGCCAGCAGCTTAACGGGGACCCCCGATACGCAGTATTTC.